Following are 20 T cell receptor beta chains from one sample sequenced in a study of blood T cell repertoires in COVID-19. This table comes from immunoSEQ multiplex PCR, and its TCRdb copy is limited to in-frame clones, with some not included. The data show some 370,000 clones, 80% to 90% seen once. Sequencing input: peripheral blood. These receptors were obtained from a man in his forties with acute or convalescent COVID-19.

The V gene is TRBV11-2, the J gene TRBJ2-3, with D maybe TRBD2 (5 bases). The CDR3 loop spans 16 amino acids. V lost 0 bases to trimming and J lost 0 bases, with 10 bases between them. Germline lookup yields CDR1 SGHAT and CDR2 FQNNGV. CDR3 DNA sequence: TGTGCCAGCAGCTTAGAGGGCGGGTTTAGCACAGATACGCAGTATTTT. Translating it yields CASSLEGGFSTDTQYF.

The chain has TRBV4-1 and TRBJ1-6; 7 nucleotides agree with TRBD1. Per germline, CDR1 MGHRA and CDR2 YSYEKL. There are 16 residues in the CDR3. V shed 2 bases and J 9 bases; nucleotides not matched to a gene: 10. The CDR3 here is CASSQPRQGSGSPLHF. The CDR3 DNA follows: TGCGCCAGCAGCCAACCTCGACAGGGAAGTGGTTCACCCCTCCACTTT.

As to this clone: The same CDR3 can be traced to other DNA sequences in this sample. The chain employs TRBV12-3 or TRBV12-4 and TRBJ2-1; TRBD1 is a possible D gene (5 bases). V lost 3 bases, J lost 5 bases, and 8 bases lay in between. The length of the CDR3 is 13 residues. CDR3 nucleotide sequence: TGTGCCAGCAGTTTTTCAGGGAACAATGAGCAGTTCTTC. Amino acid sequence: CASSFSGNNEQFF.

Here the CDR3 reads CASSIAGGPQETQYF. As DNA, the CDR3 is TGTGCCAGTTCTATAGCGGGAGGCCCCCAAGAGACCCAGTACTTC. The J gene is TRBJ2-5, the V gene TRBV19, with 10 nucleotides matching TRBD2. The CDR3 has 15 amino acids. CDR1 LNHDA and CDR2 SQIVND come from the germline V gene (reference sequence). The V and J ends lost 8 bases and 1 base, in that order; junction bases with no gene match: 7.

CDR3 in DNA: TGTGCCAGTAGTATAACTAGCGGGAGGAGCACAGATACGCAGTATTTT. It codes for CASSITSGRSTDTQYF. The V gene is TRBV19, the J gene TRBJ2-3, with TRBD2 matching over 12 bases. After removal of 2 bases from V and 0 bases from J, the junction contained 0 bases not matched to a gene. The germline gives CDR1 LNHDA, CDR2 SQIVND (reference sequence). The CDR3 runs 16 residues.

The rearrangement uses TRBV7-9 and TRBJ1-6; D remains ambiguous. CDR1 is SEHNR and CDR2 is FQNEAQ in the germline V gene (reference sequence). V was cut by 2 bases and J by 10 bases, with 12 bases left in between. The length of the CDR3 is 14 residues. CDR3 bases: TGTGCCAGCAGCTTATTAAACAGAAGATCACCCCTCCACTTT. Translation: CASSLLNRRSPLHF.

Here the CDR3 reads CASSIYRGGESYGYTF. CDR3 bases: TGTGCCAGTAGTATCTATCGAGGGGGCGAGAGCTATGGCTACACCTTC. V usage is TRBV19 and J usage is TRBJ1-2; 7 nucleotides align to TRBD1. The germline V gene encodes CDR1 LNHDA and CDR2 SQIVND (reference sequence). This CDR3 has 16 residues. V lost 3 bases and J lost 4; bases outside the gene matches: 11.

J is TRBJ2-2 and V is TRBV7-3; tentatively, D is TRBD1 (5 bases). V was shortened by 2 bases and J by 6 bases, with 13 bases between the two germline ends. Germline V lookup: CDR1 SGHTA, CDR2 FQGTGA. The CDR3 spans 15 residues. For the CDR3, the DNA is TGTGCCAGCAGCTTATTTGACAGCATGTCCGGGGAGCTGTTTTTT. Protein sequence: CASSLFDSMSGELFF.

The chain's CDR3 is CATSRGLAGGPGDTQYF. The CDR3 DNA reads TGTGCCACCAGCCGGGGACTAGCGGGAGGGCCAGGAGATACGCAGTATTTT. The chain combines TRBV15 with TRBJ2-3; 16 bases are shared with TRBD2. The length of the CDR3 is 17 residues. With 5 bases clipped from V and 5 bases from J, the junction kept 7 bases outside the gene matches. Per germline, CDR1 LNHNV and CDR2 YYDKDF (reference sequence).

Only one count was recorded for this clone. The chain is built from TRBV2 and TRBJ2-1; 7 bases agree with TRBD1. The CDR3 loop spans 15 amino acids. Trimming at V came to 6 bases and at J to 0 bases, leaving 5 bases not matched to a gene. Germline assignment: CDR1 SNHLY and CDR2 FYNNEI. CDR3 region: CASRGQRSSYNEQFF. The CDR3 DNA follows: TGTGCCAGCAGGGGACAGCGGAGCTCCTACAATGAGCAGTTCTTC.

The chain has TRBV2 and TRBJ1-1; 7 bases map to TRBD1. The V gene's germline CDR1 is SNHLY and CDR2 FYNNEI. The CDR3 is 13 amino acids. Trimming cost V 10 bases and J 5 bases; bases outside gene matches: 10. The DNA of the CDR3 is TGTGCCACCTCCGACAGGGTAGGGACTGAAGCTTTCTTT. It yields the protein CATSDRVGTEAFF.

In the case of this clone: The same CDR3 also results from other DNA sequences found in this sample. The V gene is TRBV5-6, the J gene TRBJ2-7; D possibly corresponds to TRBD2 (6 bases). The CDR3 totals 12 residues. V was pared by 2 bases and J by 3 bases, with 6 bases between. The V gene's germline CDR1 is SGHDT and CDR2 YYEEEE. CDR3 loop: CASSFGGYEQYF. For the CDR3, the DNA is TGTGCCAGCAGCTTCGGGGGCTACGAGCAGTACTTC.

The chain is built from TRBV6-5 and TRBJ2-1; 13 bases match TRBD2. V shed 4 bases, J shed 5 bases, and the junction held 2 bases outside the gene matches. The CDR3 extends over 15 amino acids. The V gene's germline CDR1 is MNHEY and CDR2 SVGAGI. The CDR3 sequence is CASSWTSGGNNEQFF. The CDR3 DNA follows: TGTGCCAGCAGTTGGACTAGCGGGGGAAACAATGAGCAGTTCTTC.

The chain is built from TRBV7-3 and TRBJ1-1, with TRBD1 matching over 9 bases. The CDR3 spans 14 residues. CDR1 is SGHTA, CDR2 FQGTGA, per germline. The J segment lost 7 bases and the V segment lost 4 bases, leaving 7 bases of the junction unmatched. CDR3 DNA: TGTGCCAGCAGCTACACAGGGGGCCCTAATGAAGCTTTCTTT. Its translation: CASSYTGGPNEAFF.

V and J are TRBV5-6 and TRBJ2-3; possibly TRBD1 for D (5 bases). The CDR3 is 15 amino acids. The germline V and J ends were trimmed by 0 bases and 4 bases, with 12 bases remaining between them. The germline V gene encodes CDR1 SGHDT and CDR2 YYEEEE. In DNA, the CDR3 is TGTGCCAGCAGCTTGGAGGGCAGGGTGGCAGATACGCAGTATTTT. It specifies CASSLEGRVADTQYF.

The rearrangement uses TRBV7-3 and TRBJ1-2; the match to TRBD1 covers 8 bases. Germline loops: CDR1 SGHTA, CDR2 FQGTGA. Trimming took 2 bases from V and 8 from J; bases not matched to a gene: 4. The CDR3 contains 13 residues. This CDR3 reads CASSLSRGRGYTF. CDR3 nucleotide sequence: TGTGCCAGCAGCTTATCCAGGGGGCGAGGCTACACCTTC.

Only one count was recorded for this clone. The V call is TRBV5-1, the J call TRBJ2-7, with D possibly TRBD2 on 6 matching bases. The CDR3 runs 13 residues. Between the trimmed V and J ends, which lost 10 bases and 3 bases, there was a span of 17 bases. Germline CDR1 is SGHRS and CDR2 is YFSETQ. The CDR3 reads CASADWEVYEQYF. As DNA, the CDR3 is TGCGCCTCAGCAGATTGGGAGGTCTACGAGCAGTACTTC.

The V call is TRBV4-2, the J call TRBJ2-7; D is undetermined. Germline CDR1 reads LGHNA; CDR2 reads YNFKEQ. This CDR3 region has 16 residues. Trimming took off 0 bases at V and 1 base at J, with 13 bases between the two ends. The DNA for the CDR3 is TGTGCCAGCAGCCAAGAGGCAGGTCCTTTTTCCTACGAGCAGTACTTC. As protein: CASSQEAGPFSYEQYF.

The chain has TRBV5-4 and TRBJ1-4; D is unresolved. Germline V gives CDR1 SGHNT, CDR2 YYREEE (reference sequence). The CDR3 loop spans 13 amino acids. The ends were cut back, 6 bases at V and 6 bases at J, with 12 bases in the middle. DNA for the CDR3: TGTGCCAGCAACTCCGGGGAGGATGAAAAACTGTTTTTT. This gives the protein CASNSGEDEKLFF.

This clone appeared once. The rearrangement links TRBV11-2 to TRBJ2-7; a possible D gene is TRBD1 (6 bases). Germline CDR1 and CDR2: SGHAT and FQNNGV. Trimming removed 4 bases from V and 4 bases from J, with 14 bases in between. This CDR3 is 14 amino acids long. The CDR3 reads CASSYALTGYEQYF. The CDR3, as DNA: TGTGCCAGCAGCTACGCCTTAACAGGGTACGAGCAGTACTTC.